The rows below give T cell receptor beta chains drawn from one sample of a study of vaccination effects on CD4 cells after COVID-19. The antigens of these receptors remain unknown. TCRdb's table, derived via immunoSEQ multiplex PCR, lists solely in-frame clones and lacks some. Of 65,000 to 80,000 clones listed, 70% to 80% are singletons. This specimen was CD4+ T cells from PBMCs cultured without peptide, taken before COVID-19 vaccination. Every receptor here comes from a human donor who received a COVID-19 vaccine. Both conserved end residues are part of each CDR3. The D gene is left open where the match is weak. Where a row states a size, it is once, few, many or the class of an expanded clone; other rows omit it.

len,j_gene,v_gene,d_gene,abundance,CDR3aa,CDR3nt
15,TRBJ1-4,TRBV6-6,TRBD1,-,CASRITGDRNEKLFF,TGTGCCAGCAGAATAACAGGGGATCGTAATGAAAAACTGTTTTTT
15,TRBJ2-1,TRBV7-3,-,-,CASSLTGSNYNEQFF,TGTGCCAGCAGCTTAACGGGCTCCAACTACAATGAGCAGTTCTTC
11,TRBJ1-1,TRBV11-2,-,few,CASSSTTEAFF,TGTGCCAGCAGCTCGACAACTGAAGCTTTCTTT
15,TRBJ1-2,TRBV5-1,TRBD1,few,CASSPQTGIGYGYTF,TGCGCCAGCAGCCCCCAGACAGGGATAGGCTATGGCTACACCTTC
13,TRBJ1-1,TRBV6-5,TRBD1,-,CASSTGASTEAFF,TGTGCCAGCAGTACAGGGGCAAGCACTGAAGCTTTCTTT
12,TRBJ2-3,TRBV30,-,few,CAWRLYTDTQYF,TGTGCCTGGAGACTGTACACAGATACGCAGTATTTT
15,TRBJ2-2,TRBV3-1/TRBV3-2,TRBD2,-,CASTFSGANTGELFF,TGTGCCAGCACTTTTAGCGGGGCGAACACCGGGGAGCTGTTTTTT
14,TRBJ2-2,TRBV7-3,-,few,CASSPNANTGELFF,TGTGCCAGCAGTCCGAATGCAAACACCGGGGAGCTGTTTTTT
15,TRBJ1-1,TRBV6-1,TRBD1,once,CASSDVGTGNTEAFF,TGTGCCAGCAGTGATGTGGGGACAGGGAACACTGAAGCTTTCTTT
12,TRBJ2-3,TRBV7-2,-,-,CASSLDGLRQYF,TGTGCCAGCAGCTTAGACGGACTAAGGCAGTATTTT
14,TRBJ1-1,TRBV6-5,-,-,CASRFVARGTEAFF,TGTGCCAGCAGGTTCGTGGCCAGGGGCACTGAAGCTTTCTTT
16,TRBJ1-3,TRBV18,-,-,CASSLSAESSGNTIYF,TGTGCCAGCTCATTGAGCGCGGAGAGCTCTGGAAACACCATATATTTT
14,TRBJ1-6,TRBV9,-,-,CASSVGAVNSPLHF,TGTGCCAGCAGCGTAGGAGCGGTTAATTCACCCCTCCACTTT
11,TRBJ2-3,TRBV19,-,-,CASSTSDTQYF,TGTGCCAGTAGTACTTCGGATACGCAGTATTTT
11,TRBJ1-1,TRBV28,-,-,CASSLRVEAFF,TGTGCCAGCAGTTTGAGGGTCGAAGCTTTCTTT
17,TRBJ1-2,TRBV7-9,TRBD1,-,CASSAPGQGVVIYGYTF,TGTGCCAGCAGCGCGCCGGGACAGGGGGTCGTAATCTATGGCTACACCTTC
14,TRBJ1-2,TRBV7-3,-,few,CASSLNPWISGYTF,TGTGCCAGCAGCTTAAATCCTTGGATTTCGGGCTACACCTTC
10,TRBJ1-1,TRBV5-8,-,-,CASPGAEAFF,TGTGCCAGCCCGGGGGCTGAAGCTTTCTTT
14,TRBJ1-2,TRBV29-1,TRBD1,-,CSAPRARGSYGYTF,TGCAGCGCTCCTCGAGCCAGGGGGAGCTATGGCTACACCTTC
14,TRBJ2-1,TRBV27,TRBD1,-,CASGRDRGQSEQFF,TGTGCCAGCGGCCGGGACAGGGGACAGAGTGAGCAGTTCTTC
15,TRBJ2-5,TRBV2,TRBD2,-,CASRALAGGSETQYF,TGTGCCAGCCGGGCCCTAGCGGGGGGTTCCGAGACCCAGTACTTC
14,TRBJ2-5,TRBV5-1,TRBD1,-,CASSADRGQETQYF,TGCGCCAGCAGCGCGGACAGGGGCCAAGAGACCCAGTACTTC
15,TRBJ2-5,TRBV12-5,TRBD2,-,CASGTTGTKGETQYF,TGTGCTAGTGGTACAACCGGGACTAAAGGAGAGACCCAGTACTTC
15,TRBJ2-5,TRBV6-5,-,-,CASKRVATGQETQYF,TGTGCCAGCAAAAGGGTGGCGACCGGGCAAGAGACCCAGTACTTC
15,TRBJ1-2,TRBV30,TRBD1,-,CAWNYRTGQAYGYTF,TGTGCCTGGAATTACAGGACAGGGCAGGCCTATGGCTACACCTTC
15,TRBJ2-3,TRBV6-5,-,-,CASSSQGTYTDTQYF,TGTGCCAGCAGTTCGCAGGGGACATACACAGATACGCAGTATTTT
17,TRBJ2-2,TRBV5-6,-,-,CASSLLGWGINTGELFF,TGTGCCAGCAGCTTGCTCGGATGGGGGATAAACACCGGGGAGCTGTTTTTT
17,TRBJ2-3,TRBV5-1,TRBD2,-,CASSLARLAGSTDTQYF,TGCGCCAGCAGCTTGGCCCGACTAGCGGGCAGCACAGATACGCAGTATTTT
18,TRBJ1-5,TRBV18,TRBD1,once,CASSPPGQGVLSNQPQHF,TGTGCCAGCTCACCACCGGGACAGGGGGTTCTAAGCAATCAGCCCCAGCATTTT
13,TRBJ2-5,TRBV11-2,-,-,CASSLAYTETQYF,TGTGCCAGCAGCTTAGCTTACACAGAGACCCAGTACTTC
14,TRBJ2-5,TRBV10-1,TRBD1,-,CASSAGTGGETQYF,TGCGCCAGCAGCGCAGGGACAGGCGGAGAGACCCAGTACTTC